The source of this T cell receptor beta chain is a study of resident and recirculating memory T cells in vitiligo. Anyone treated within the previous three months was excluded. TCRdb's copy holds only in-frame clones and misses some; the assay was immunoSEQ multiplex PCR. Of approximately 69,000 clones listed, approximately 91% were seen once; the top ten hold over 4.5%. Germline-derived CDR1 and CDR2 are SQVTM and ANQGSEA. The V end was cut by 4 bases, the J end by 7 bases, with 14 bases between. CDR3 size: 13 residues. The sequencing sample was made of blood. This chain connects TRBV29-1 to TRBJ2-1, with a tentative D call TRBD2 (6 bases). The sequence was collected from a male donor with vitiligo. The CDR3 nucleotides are TGCAGCGTTGGAGGAGGGGCCATTAATGAGCAGTTCTTC. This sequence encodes CSVGGGAINEQFF.